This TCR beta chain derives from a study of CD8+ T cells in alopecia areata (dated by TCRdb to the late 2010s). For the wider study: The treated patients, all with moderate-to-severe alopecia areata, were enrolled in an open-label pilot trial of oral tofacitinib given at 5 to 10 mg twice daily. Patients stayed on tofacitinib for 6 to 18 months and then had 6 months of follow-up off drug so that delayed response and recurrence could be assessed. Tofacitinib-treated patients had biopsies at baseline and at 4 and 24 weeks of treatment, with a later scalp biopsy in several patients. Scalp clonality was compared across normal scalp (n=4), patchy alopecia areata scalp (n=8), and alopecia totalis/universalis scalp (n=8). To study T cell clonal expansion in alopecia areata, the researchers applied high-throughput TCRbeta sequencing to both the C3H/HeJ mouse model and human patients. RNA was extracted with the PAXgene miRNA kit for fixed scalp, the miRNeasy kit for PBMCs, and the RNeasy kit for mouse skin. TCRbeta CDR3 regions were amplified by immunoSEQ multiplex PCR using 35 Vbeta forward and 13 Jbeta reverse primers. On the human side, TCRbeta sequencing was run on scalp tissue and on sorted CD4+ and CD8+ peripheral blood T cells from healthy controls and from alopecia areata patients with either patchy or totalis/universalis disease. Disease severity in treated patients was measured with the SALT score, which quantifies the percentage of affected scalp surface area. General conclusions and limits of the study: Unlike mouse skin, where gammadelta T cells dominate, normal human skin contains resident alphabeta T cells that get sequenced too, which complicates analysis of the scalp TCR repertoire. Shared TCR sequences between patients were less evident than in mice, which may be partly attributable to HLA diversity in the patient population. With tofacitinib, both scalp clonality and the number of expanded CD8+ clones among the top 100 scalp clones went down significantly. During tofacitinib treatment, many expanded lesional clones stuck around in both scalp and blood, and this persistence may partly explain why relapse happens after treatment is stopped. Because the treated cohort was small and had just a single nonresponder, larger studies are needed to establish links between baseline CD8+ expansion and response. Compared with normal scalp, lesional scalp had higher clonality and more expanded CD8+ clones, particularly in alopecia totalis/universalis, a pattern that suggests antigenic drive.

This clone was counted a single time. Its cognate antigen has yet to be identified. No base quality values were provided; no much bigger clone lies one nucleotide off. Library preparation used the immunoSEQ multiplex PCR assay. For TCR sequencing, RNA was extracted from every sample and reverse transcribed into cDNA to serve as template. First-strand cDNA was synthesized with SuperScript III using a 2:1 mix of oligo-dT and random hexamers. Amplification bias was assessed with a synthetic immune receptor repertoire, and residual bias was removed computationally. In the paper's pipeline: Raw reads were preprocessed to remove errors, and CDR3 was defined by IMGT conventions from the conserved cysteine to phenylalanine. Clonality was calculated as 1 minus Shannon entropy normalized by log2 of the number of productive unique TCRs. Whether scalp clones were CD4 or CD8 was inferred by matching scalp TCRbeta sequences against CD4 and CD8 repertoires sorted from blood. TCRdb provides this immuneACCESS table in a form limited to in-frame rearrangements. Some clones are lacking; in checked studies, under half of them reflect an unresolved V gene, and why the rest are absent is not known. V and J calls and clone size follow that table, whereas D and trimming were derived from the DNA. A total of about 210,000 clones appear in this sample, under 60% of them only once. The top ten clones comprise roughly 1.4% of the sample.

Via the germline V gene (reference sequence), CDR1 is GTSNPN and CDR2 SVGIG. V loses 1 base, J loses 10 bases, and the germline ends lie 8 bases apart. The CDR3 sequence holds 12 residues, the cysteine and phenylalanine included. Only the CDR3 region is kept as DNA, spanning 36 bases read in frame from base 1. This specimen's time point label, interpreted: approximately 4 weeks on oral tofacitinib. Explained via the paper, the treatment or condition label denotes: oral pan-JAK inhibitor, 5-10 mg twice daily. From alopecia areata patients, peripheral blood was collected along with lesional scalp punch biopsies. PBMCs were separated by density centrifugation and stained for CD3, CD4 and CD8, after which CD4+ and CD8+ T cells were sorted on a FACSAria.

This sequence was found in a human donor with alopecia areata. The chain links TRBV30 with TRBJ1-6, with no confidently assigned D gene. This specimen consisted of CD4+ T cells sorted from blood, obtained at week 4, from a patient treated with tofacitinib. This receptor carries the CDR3 CAWSEVRSPLHF. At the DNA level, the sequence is TGTGCCTGGAGTGAAGTGAGATCACCCCTCCACTTT.